This T cell receptor (beta chain) emerged from a study of T cell responses to AZD1222 COVID-19 vaccine. Overall study findings and caveats: As reported, nearly half of all spike-specific TCRs target variant regions that are unmutated.

On this clone itself: Antigen specificity is unknown.

The germline V gene has CDR1 DFQATT and CDR2 SNEGSKA (reference sequence). The CDR3 runs to 11 residues. Trimming shortened V by 6 bases and J by 4 bases, and 9 bases separated the two germline ends. Timing groups of about 4 and about 12 weeks for second doses were pooled. This table comes from immunoSEQ multiplex PCR, and its TCRdb copy is limited to in-frame clones, with some not included. The profile shows some 250,000 clones, approximately 94% of them singletons. Sample: peripheral blood, taken 28 days after the second AZD1222 dose. The genes are TRBV20-1 and TRBJ1-2; D not certain. The sequence came from an adult who received the AZD1222 COVID-19 vaccine. This CDR3 is CSAPEVYGYTF. DNA for the CDR3: TGCAGTGCCCCAGAGGTCTATGGCTACACCTTC.